This TCR beta chain was sequenced for a study of spatial heterogeneity in lung cancer. Broader study findings: It was found that expanded intratumoral alpha and beta TCR counts tracked tumor mutation counts.

Time point given: sample taken at primary tumor resection. Germline CDR1 and CDR2: SGHDN and FVKESK. The V and J ends lost 1 base and 4 bases respectively, with 10 bases between them. This CDR3 has 15 amino acids. This clonotype was detected many times. Its antigen is unknown. For a library built for alpha chains, this beta chain is a stray read; little rests on its size. TCRdb reprocessed the 5' RACE reads with MiXCR, giving one entry per CDR3 protein. This table has 17,000 or so distinct CDR3 sequences, under 8% appearing once. This sample comprised lung tumor tissue, obtained at surgery. The chain has TRBV14 and TRBJ2-2, with a weak D call TRBD1 (6 bases). The clonotype was recovered from a male donor with early-stage non-small cell lung cancer. The CDR3 protein is CASSQGQVATGELFF. CDR3 nucleotide sequence: TGTGCCAGCAGCCAAGGACAGGTAGCCACCGGGGAGCTGTTTTTT.